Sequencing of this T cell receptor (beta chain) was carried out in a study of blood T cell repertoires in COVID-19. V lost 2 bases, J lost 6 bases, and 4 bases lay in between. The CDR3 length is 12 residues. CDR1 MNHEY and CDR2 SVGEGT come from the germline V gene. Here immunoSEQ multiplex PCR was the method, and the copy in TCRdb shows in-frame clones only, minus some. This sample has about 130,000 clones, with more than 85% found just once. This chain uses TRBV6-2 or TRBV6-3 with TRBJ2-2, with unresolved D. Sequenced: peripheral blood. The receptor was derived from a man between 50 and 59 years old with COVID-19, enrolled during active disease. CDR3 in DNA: TGTGCCAGCAGTTACCTTTCCGGGGAGCTGTTTTTT. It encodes CASSYLSGELFF.